This T cell receptor (beta chain) was sequenced during a study of T-cell memory formation after mild COVID-19. TCRdb recomputed calls from the 5' RACE reads with MiXCR, one row per CDR3 protein. This table holds around 470,000 distinct CDR3 sequences, around 20% found once. Trimming removed 2 bases from V and 5 bases from J; junction bases left unmatched: 17. Germline CDR1 SGHTA, CDR2 FQGNSA. This CDR3 contains 19 residues. The rearrangement joins TRBV7-2 to TRBJ2-2, with TRBD1 matching over 7 bases. The source of this sequence is an adult woman who had mild COVID-19 (a few samples of this study predate the infection). Cell type and time point are not known. The sequencing sample was made of PBMCs or a T cell subset sorted from them (not recorded which). The CDR3 coding sequence is TGTGCCAGCAGCTTAAATCCCTCCGGTTGGAACAGGGGTACCGGGGAGCTGTTTTTT. Amino acids: CASSLNPSGWNRGTGELFF. The variable domain in full, with the rest retrieved from reference TRBV7-2 and TRBJ2-2, is GAGVSQSPSNKVTEKGKDVELRCDPISGHTALYWYRQSLGQGLEFLIYFQGNSAPDKSGLPSDRFSAERTGGSVSTLTIQRTQQEDSAVYLCASSLNPSGWNRGTGELFFGEGSRLTVL.